The count of the clone carrying this T cell receptor beta chain is one. The target antigen is unknown. The data originate from a study of blood T cells in healthy people across ages. Study-wide context: The capture of about one barcoded beta molecule per two T cells was achieved by template switching. Study-wide results and limits: A roughly linear fall in TCR beta diversity per million T cells was seen with increasing age.

The use of a sample-barcoded 5' primer and a J-beta primer mix characterized a second PCR of roughly 6 to 12 cycles. TCRdb used MiXCR to reprocess the 5' RACE reads, holding one entry per CDR3 protein. The table includes some 760,000 distinct CDR3 sequences, roughly 25% detected once. CDR1 and CDR2 from the germline V gene are DFQATT and SNEGSKA (reference sequence). The CDR3 extends over 15 amino acids. Trimming at V came to 6 bases and at J to 7 bases, leaving 15 bases not matched to a gene. These same records also appear under a second study, on T cells of mothers and their children. Per that paper: Unrelated pairs and related pairs have their TCR recombination output shaped similarly by thymic selection.

Sample: blood. The chain couples TRBV20-1 to TRBJ2-5; 9 positions match TRBD1. The receptor was derived from a boy between 5 and 17 years old in good health. The CDR3 here is CSAKPPGQGGGTQYF. In DNA form, the CDR3 reads TGCAGTGCAAAGCCCCCGGGACAGGGAGGAGGGACCCAGTACTTC.